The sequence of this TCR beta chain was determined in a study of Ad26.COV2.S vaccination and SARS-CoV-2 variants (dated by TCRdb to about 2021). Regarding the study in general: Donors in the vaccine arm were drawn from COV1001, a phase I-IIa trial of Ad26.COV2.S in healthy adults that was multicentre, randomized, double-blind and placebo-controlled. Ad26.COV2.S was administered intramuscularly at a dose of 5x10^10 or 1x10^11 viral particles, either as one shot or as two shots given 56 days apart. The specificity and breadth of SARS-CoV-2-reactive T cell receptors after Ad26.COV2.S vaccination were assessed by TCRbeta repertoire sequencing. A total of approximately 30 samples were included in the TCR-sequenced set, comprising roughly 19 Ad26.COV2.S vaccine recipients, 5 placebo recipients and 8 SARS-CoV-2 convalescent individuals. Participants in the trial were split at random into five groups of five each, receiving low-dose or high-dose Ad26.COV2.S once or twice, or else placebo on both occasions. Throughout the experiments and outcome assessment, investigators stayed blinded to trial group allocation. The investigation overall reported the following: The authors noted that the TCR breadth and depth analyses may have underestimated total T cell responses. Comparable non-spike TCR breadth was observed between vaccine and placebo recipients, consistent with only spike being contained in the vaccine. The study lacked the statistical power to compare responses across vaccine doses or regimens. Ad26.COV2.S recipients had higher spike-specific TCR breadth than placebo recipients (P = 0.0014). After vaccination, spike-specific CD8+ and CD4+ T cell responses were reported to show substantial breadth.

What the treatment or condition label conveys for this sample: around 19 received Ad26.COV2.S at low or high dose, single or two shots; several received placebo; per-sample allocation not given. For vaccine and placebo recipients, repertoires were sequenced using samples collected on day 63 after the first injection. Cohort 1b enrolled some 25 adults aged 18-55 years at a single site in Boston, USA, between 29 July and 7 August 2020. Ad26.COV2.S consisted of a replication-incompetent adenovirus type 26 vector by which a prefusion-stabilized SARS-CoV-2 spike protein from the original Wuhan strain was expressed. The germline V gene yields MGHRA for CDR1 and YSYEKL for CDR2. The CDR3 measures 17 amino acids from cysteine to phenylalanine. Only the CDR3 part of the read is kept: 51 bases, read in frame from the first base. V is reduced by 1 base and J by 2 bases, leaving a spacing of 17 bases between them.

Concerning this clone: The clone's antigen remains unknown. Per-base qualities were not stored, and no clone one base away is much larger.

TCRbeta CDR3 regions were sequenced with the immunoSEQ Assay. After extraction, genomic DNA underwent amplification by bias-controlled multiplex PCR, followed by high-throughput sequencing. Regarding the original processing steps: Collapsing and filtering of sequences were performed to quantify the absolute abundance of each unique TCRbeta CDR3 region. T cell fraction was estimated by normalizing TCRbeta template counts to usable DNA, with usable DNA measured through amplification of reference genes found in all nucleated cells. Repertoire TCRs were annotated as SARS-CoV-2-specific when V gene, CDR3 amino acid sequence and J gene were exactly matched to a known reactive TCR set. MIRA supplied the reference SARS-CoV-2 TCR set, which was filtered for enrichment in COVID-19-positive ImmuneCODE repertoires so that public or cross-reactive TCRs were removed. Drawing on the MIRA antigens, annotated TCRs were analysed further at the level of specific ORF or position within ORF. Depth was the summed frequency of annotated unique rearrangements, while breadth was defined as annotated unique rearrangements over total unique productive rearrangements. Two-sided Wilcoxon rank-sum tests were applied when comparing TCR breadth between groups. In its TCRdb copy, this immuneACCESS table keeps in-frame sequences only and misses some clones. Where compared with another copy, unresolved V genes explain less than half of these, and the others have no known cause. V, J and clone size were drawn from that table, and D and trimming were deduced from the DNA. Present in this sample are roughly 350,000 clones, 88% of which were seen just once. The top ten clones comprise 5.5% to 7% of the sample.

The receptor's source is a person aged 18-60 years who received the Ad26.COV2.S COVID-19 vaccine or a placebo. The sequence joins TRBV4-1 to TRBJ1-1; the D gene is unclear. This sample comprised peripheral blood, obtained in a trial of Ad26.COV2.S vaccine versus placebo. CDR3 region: CASSQGGFGPSNTEAFF. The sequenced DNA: TGCGCCAGCAGCCAAGGAGGTTTCGGGCCTTCTAACACTGAAGCTTTCTTT.